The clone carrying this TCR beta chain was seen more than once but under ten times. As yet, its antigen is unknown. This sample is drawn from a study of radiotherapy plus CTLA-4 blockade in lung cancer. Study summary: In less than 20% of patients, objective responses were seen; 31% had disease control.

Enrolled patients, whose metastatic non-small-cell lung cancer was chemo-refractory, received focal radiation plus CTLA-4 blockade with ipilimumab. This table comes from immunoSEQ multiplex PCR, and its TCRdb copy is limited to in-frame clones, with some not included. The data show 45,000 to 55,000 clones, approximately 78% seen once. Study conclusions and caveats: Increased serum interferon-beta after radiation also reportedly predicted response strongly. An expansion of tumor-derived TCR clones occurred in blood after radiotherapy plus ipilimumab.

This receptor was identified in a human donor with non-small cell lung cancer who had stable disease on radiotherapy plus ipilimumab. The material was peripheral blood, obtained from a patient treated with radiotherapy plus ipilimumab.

The CDR3 DNA sequence: TGCGCCAGCAGCCCCACTCCCCTGAACACTGAAGCTTTCTTT. Its translation is CASSPTPLNTEAFF. The chain employs TRBV4-3 and TRBJ1-1; unclear D gene. Germline assignment: CDR1 LGHNA and CDR2 YSLEER. CDR3 size: 14 residues. The V end lost 4 bases, the J end lost 0 bases, and 9 bases lay between the germline ends.